The next 18 T cell receptor beta chains were all read from a single sample in a study of T cell responses to AZD1222 COVID-19 vaccine. The method was immunoSEQ multiplex PCR; TCRdb's version includes in-frame clones alone and lacks a portion of them. The sample shows approximately 60,000 clones, approximately 80% of them seen only once. The sequenced sample was peripheral blood, obtained on day 0 of AZD1222 vaccination. These receptors came from an adult in good health.

This clone has more than one count but fewer than ten. V is TRBV4-3 and J is TRBJ1-3; no clear D. V shed 0 bases and J shed 4 bases, with 10 bases lying between them. The CDR3 covers 15 residues. CDR1 and CDR2 from the germline V gene are LGHNA and YSLEER. Here the CDR3 DNA reads TGCGCCAGCAGCCAAGATACGGTCTCGGGAAACACCATATATTTT. Its protein is CASSQDTVSGNTIYF.

This sequence joins TRBV11-3 and TRBJ1-2, with D perhaps TRBD1 (6 bases). The V end was cut by 9 bases, the J end by 4 bases, with 12 bases between. CDR3 length: 12 amino acids. CDR1 is SGHNT, CDR2 YENEEA, per germline. The CDR3 DNA reads TGTGCCAGTAGACAGGCGTGCTATGGCTACACCTTC. Translated: CASRQACYGYTF.

This chain uses TRBV19 with TRBJ1-2; no reliable D call. This CDR3 region has 12 residues. The V and J ends lost 8 bases and 1 base respectively, with 8 bases between them. The germline gives CDR1 LNHDA, CDR2 SQIVND (reference sequence). The CDR3 loop is CASEQLNYGYTF. The CDR3, as DNA: TGTGCCAGTGAACAGCTTAACTATGGCTACACCTTC.

This chain uses TRBV7-2 with TRBJ1-3; TRBD1 is a possible D gene (6 bases). The CDR3 is 14 amino acids. The V end was cut by 6 bases, the J end by 2 bases, with 11 bases between. Looked up from germline, CDR1 is SGHTA and CDR2 is FQGNSA. CDR3 region: CASRGGTTGNTIYF. CDR3 bases: TGTGCCAGCAGAGGGGGAACCACTGGAAACACCATATATTTT.

This rearrangement joins TRBV5-1 to TRBJ1-2, with a weak D call TRBD1 (5 bases). The CDR3 sequence is 15 residues long. V shed 0 bases and J shed 2 bases, with 11 bases lying between them. The germline V gene has CDR1 SGHRS and CDR2 YFSETQ. CDR3 region: CASSLGGSDNYGYTF. Here the CDR3 DNA reads TGCGCCAGCAGCTTGGGGGGCAGCGACAACTATGGCTACACCTTC.

This chain connects TRBV6-5 to TRBJ1-1; 8 bases are shared with TRBD1. The ends lost 6 bases at V and 5 bases at J; junction bases unmatched: 11. There are 15 residues in the CDR3. The germline V gene encodes CDR1 MNHEY and CDR2 SVGAGI. The CDR3 nucleotides are TGTGCCAGCAGCCCAGACAGGGGAGTACAGACTGAAGCTTTCTTT. It yields the protein CASSPDRGVQTEAFF.

This clone has just one count. This chain joins TRBV5-1 and TRBJ2-5; 14 bases fit TRBD2. Germline CDR1 is SGHRS and CDR2 is YFSETQ. V lost 4 bases to trimming and J lost 5 bases; unmatched junction nucleotides: 10. CDR3 length: 17 residues. CDR3 residues: CASSLRLAGGPGETQYF. In nucleotides, the CDR3 is TGCGCCAGCAGCCTGCGACTAGCGGGGGGGCCAGGGGAGACCCAGTACTTC.

The chain combines TRBV4-3 with TRBJ2-1; TRBD2 matches at 9 bases. CDR1 and CDR2 (germline): LGHNA, YSLEER. The CDR3 contains 15 residues. Losses at the gene ends were 1 base for V and 7 bases for J; bases not matched to a gene: 5. CDR3 protein: CASSQGWLAGNEQFF. The CDR3 DNA reads as TGCGCCAGCAGCCAAGGGTGGCTAGCGGGGAATGAGCAGTTCTTC.

V usage is TRBV15 and J usage is TRBJ2-5, with 8 bases lining up with TRBD1. With 3 bases clipped from V and 1 base from J, the junction kept 7 bases outside the gene matches. Germline CDR1 and CDR2: LNHNV and YYDKDF (reference sequence). The CDR3 runs 16 residues. The CDR3 bases are TGTGCCACCAGCAGGAAGACAGGGGATCTCCAAGAGACCCAGTACTTC. Encoded protein: CATSRKTGDLQETQYF.

CDR3 protein: CASSPTGTEGTEAFF. Here the CDR3 DNA reads TGTGCCAGCAGCCCTACTGGGACGGAGGGTACTGAAGCTTTCTTT. The chain uses TRBV9 and TRBJ1-1; possibly TRBD1 for D (5 bases). This CDR3 spans 15 amino acids. Germline V CDR1 and CDR2: SGDLS, YYNGEE. V dropped 4 bases and J dropped 5 bases, with 18 bases sitting between them.

V usage is TRBV6-4 and J usage is TRBJ1-1; unclear D gene. CDR1 MRHNA and CDR2 SNTAGT come from the germline V gene. Trimming removed 7 bases from V and 4 bases from J, with 7 bases in between. This CDR3 region has 11 residues. Here the CDR3 reads CASTTGTEAFF. The CDR3 bases are TGTGCCAGCACCACGGGCACTGAAGCTTTCTTT.

The chain employs TRBV10-1 and TRBJ1-3; no definite D call. Trimming removed 10 bases at V and 0 bases at J, with 13 bases between. The CDR3 consists of 14 residues. Germline V CDR1 and CDR2: WNHNN, SYGVQD (reference sequence). Here the CDR3 reads CATRRRSSGNTIYF. The CDR3 DNA reads as TGCGCCACCCGACGCCGAAGCTCTGGAAACACCATATATTTT.

The rearrangement joins TRBV6-5 to TRBJ2-7; D gene unclear. Trimming pared 0 bases from V and 3 bases from J, leaving 12 bases between. The CDR3 has 15 amino acids. Germline-derived CDR1 and CDR2 are MNHEY and SVGAGI. CDR3 in amino acids: CASSYSPVADYEQYF. The CDR3 DNA sequence: TGTGCCAGCAGTTACTCCCCTGTTGCGGACTACGAGCAGTACTTC.

This chain connects TRBV9 to TRBJ2-7; no reliable D call. The V end lost 0 bases, the J end lost 5 bases, and 15 bases lay between the germline ends. Germline values: CDR1 SGDLS, CDR2 YYNGEE. The CDR3 is 15 amino acids. The CDR3 protein is CASSVVSGVNHEQYF. CDR3 coding DNA: TGTGCCAGCAGCGTAGTATCGGGCGTTAACCACGAGCAGTACTTC.

The chain uses TRBV7-3 and TRBJ1-6; a possible D gene is TRBD1 (5 bases). The CDR3 is 14 amino acids. In germline, CDR1 is SGHTA, CDR2 FQGTGA. Trimming took off 3 bases at V and 5 bases at J, with 8 bases between the two ends. The CDR3: CASSFAGNNSPLHF. CDR3 DNA: TGTGCCAGCAGCTTTGCAGGGAATAATTCACCCCTCCACTTT.

This chain uses TRBV6-2 or TRBV6-3 with TRBJ1-1, with 9 bases aligning to TRBD1. Trimming took 5 bases from V and 11 from J; bases not matched to a gene: 12. CDR1 and CDR2 from the germline V gene are MNHEY and SVGEGT. The CDR3 runs 14 residues. CDR3 in amino acids: CASSQGTGGRSAFF. The CDR3, as DNA: TGTGCCAGCAGTCAGGGCACAGGGGGCCGGTCGGCTTTCTTT.

V gene TRBV28 combines with J gene TRBJ2-2; 9 bases align to TRBD2. The CDR3 has 18 residues. CDR1 MDHEN and CDR2 SYDVKM come from the germline V gene. J lost 2 bases, V lost 3 bases, and 10 bases had no gene match. The CDR3 coding sequence is TGTGCCAGCAGTTTCCTCTCTAGCGGGGATGATAACACCGGGGAGCTGTTTTTT. Translating it yields CASSFLSSGDDNTGELFF.

V is TRBV7-2 and J is TRBJ2-3, with D perhaps assigned TRBD1 or TRBD2 (5 bases each). Trimming stripped 0 bases from V and 1 base from J, with 20 bases between. From germline, CDR1 is SGHTA and CDR2 FQGNSA. The CDR3 is 19 amino acids. CDR3 sequence (DNA): TGTGCCAGCAGCTTAGCCCCTCCAGGGACCCTGACCCGCACAGATACGCAGTATTTT. It is translated as CASSLAPPGTLTRTDTQYF.